This TCR beta chain was documented in a study of blood T cells in healthy people across ages. V was clipped by 0 bases and J by 9 bases, with 3 bases between them. The CDR3 consists of 12 residues. Germline V gene data show CDR1 as LNHNV and CDR2 as YYDKDF (reference sequence). The study drew donors from healthy Caucasian individuals in Russia aged roughly 6 to 100. Total RNA extraction produced at least 5.5 micrograms (per sample) for the study. This clonotype was observed a handful of times. What it recognizes is unknown. The second PCR ran about 7 to 12 cycles with a sample-barcoded 5' primer and J-beta primers. The authors tagged each cDNA molecule using a template-switch adaptor with 12 random nucleotides. Each CDR3 protein is one row after TCRdb ran MiXCR on the 5' RACE reads. The profile shows approximately 810,000 distinct CDR3 sequences, about 34% of them singletons. Points from the study as a whole: Whereas aged donors had fewer naive CD4+ cells, long-lived donors had more of them and higher diversity.

The rearrangement links TRBV15 to TRBJ2-6, with no clear D. Specimen: blood. The receptor comes from a man between 18 and 29 years old in good health. As DNA, the CDR3 is TGTGCCACCAGCAGAGATTACAACGTCCTGACTTTC. Protein: CATSRDYNVLTF.